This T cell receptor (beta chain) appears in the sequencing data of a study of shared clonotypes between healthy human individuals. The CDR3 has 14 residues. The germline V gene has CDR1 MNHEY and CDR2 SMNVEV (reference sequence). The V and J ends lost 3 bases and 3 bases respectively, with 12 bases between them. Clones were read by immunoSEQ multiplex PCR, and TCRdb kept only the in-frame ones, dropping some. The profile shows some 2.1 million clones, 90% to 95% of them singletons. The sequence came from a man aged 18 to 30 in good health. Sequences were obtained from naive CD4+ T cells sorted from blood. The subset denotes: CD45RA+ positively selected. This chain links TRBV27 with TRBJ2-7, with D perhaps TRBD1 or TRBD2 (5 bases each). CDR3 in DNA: TGTGCCAGCAGTTTCCGGGACGTAGGCTACGAGCAGTACTTC. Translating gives CASSFRDVGYEQYF.